This TCR beta chain was identified during a study of CD8 T cells in ankylosing spondylitis. General study results and limits: Certain motif variants had earlier been reported in reactive arthritis synovial fluid and blood. For ankylosing spondylitis blood, a TCR beta motif of 7 or 8 highly homologous variants appeared characteristic. Matched ankylosing spondylitis synovial fluid reportedly contained a significantly enriched population of disease-linked clones.

It was by quantitative 5'-RACE with molecular barcodes that TCR beta libraries were made. TCRdb re-analysed the 5' RACE reads in MiXCR, keeping a single row per CDR3 protein. Of about 240,000 distinct CDR3 sequences in the sample, over 8.5% were seen once. Germline values: CDR1 SGHRS, CDR2 YFSETQ. CDR3 size: 15 residues. V was shortened by 3 bases and J by 5 bases, with 17 bases between the two germline ends. The sample holds many counts of this clonotype. What it binds is not known. Sample: blood, either unsorted or a sorted T cell fraction (not recorded which). The receptor was isolated from a male donor with ankylosing spondylitis or in good health (not recorded which). The rearrangement uses TRBV5-1 and TRBJ1-1; the D gene is possibly TRBD1 (5 bases). CDR3 nucleotides: TGCGCCAGCAGCTCGGATGGGGCGCGTGGAACTGAAGCTTTCTTT. Residues: CASSSDGARGTEAFF.